These 15 T cell receptor beta chains share one sample of origin, sequenced in a study of ipilimumab plus nivolumab after autologous stem cell transplantation. Profiled with immunoSEQ multiplex PCR; TCRdb holds only in-frame clones, not every one. The sample lists approximately 10,000 clones; 69% were seen once. Sequenced here: PBMCs, sampled in a trial of ipilimumab plus nivolumab as post-transplant consolidation. These receptor sequences come from a male donor with diffuse large B-cell lymphoma.

This clone was counted once. The rearrangement joins TRBV6-1 to TRBJ2-7; D remains unclear. The CDR3 runs to 14 residues. The V end was cut by 6 bases, the J end by 0 bases, with 12 bases between. Per germline, CDR1 MNHNS and CDR2 SASEGT. The CDR3 DNA is TGTGCCAGCAGCGCCGACTGGAGCTCCTACGAGCAGTACTTC. Its protein is CASSADWSSYEQYF.

By frequency in the sample, this clone is medium-sized. The chain combines TRBV29-1 with TRBJ1-1, with D possibly matching TRBD1 (6 bases). The V end was cut by 6 bases, the J end by 5 bases, with 10 bases between. Germline V gene sequence: CDR1 SQVTM, CDR2 ANQGSEA. This CDR3 is 11 amino acids long. The CDR3 reads CSVKGGTEAFF. The CDR3 DNA reads TGCAGCGTGAAGGGGGGGACTGAAGCTTTCTTT.

The table lists this clone with a few counts. The V call is TRBV5-1, the J call TRBJ2-7, with D hard to call. Germline assignment: CDR1 SGHRS and CDR2 YFSETQ. Trimming cost V 1 base and J 5 bases, with 16 bases left between them. The CDR3 contains 15 residues. The CDR3 spells CASSLMLGLVHEQYF. The CDR3 DNA is TGCGCCAGCAGCTTGATGCTGGGTCTCGTACACGAGCAGTACTTC.

The gene calls are TRBV27 and TRBJ2-5, with a possible D match to TRBD2 (6 bases). Between the trimmed V and J ends, which lost 4 bases and 5 bases, there was a span of 17 bases. The CDR3 spans 15 residues. Germline CDR1 and CDR2: MNHEY and SMNVEV (reference sequence). Here the CDR3 reads CASSSSRDFAETQYF. In DNA form, the CDR3 reads TGTGCCAGCAGTTCCTCCCGGGACTTCGCGGAGACCCAGTACTTC.

The chain uses TRBV5-4 and TRBJ2-5; no clear D. The CDR3 spans 14 residues. V lost 2 bases and J lost 0, with 8 bases in between. Germline V gives CDR1 SGHNT, CDR2 YYREEE (reference sequence). Here the CDR3 DNA reads TGTGCCAGCAGCTTAGTGCCTAACCAAGAGACCCAGTACTTC. It specifies CASSLVPNQETQYF.

This sequence joins TRBV10-1 and TRBJ2-7, with 7 bases identical to TRBD1. This CDR3 contains 14 residues. V trimming: 5 bases; J trimming: 1 base; junction bases outside the gene matches: 5. Germline CDR1 and CDR2: WNHNN and SYGVQD (reference sequence). CDR3 region: CASSQDRRSYEQYF. The CDR3 DNA sequence: TGCGCCAGCAGTCAGGACAGGCGATCCTACGAGCAGTACTTC.

This rearrangement joins TRBV19 to TRBJ2-1, with 12 bases matching TRBD2. Looked up from germline, CDR1 is LNHDA and CDR2 is SQIVND (reference sequence). V lost 5 bases and J lost 3; bases outside the gene matches: 8. CDR3 length equals 17 residues. The CDR3 loop is CASSADPLAGGYNEQFF. Here the CDR3 DNA reads TGTGCCAGTAGTGCCGACCCACTAGCGGGGGGCTACAATGAGCAGTTCTTC.

The chain employs TRBV5-6 and TRBJ2-7, with D possibly matching TRBD2 (6 bases). CDR1 and CDR2 from the germline V gene are SGHDT and YYEEEE. Trimming cost V 3 bases and J 4 bases, with 8 bases left between them. The CDR3 has 12 residues. The CDR3 loop reads CASSSGSYEQYF. In DNA form, the CDR3 reads TGTGCCAGCAGCTCCGGGAGTTACGAGCAGTACTTC.

A few counts support this clone. This chain uses TRBV29-1 with TRBJ2-3; weak D call: TRBD2 (5 bases). Per the germline V gene, CDR1 is SQVTM and CDR2 is ANQGSEA. CDR3 size: 15 residues. Trimming cost V 2 bases and J 5 bases, with 17 bases left between them. The DNA for the CDR3 is TGCAGCGTTGAATCGGGCCTGGTCGGAGGAGATACGCAGTATTTT. Its translation is CSVESGLVGGDTQYF.

This clone has a handful of counts. The chain joins TRBV5-1 to TRBJ1-2, with 8 bases aligning to TRBD1. The germline V gene encodes CDR1 SGHRS and CDR2 YFSETQ. V lost 4 bases to trimming and J lost 0 bases; unmatched junction nucleotides: 8. The CDR3 length is 16 residues. The CDR3 nucleotides read TGCGCCAGCAGCCTGGACAGGGAAGGCTCTAACTATGGCTACACCTTC. This sequence encodes CASSLDREGSNYGYTF.

The chain uses TRBV30 and TRBJ2-3; the match to TRBD2 covers 9 bases. This CDR3 spans 14 amino acids. Germline V gene data show CDR1 as GTSNPN and CDR2 as SVGIG (reference sequence). V lost 5 bases, J lost 2 bases, and 5 bases stayed unmatched. The CDR3 region has the DNA TGTGCCTGGGCTGGACTAGCGTACACAGATACGCAGTATTTT. Residues: CAWAGLAYTDTQYF.

This clone occurred once. J is TRBJ2-1 and V is TRBV7-9; TRBD2 matches at 7 bases. With 1 base clipped from V and 7 bases from J, the junction kept 7 bases outside the gene matches. The V gene's germline CDR1 is SEHNR and CDR2 FQNEAQ (reference sequence). The CDR3 runs to 15 residues. The CDR3 sequence: CASSLEASGVNEQFF. The CDR3 nucleotides read TGTGCCAGCAGCTTAGAGGCTAGCGGCGTGAATGAGCAGTTCTTC.

By sample fraction, this clone is large. In DNA form, the CDR3 reads TGTGCCAGCAGCGATGGGGGCAATGAGCAGTTCTTC. Protein sequence: CASSDGGNEQFF. V and J are TRBV7-9 and TRBJ2-1, with D perhaps being TRBD1 or TRBD2 (5 bases each). CDR3 length: 12 amino acids. Germline V gives CDR1 SEHNR, CDR2 FQNEAQ (reference sequence). Deletions cut 5 bases from V and 6 bases from J, with 8 bases between.

The V call is TRBV11-2, the J call TRBJ1-1; D remains unclear. Deletions cut 1 base from V and 0 bases from J, with 6 bases between. Germline V gene lookup returns CDR1 SGHAT and CDR2 FQNNGV. The CDR3 has 14 residues. CDR3 bases: TGTGCCAGCAGCTTAGGGGCAATGAACACTGAAGCTTTCTTT. The encoded protein is CASSLGAMNTEAFF. Drawing the rest from reference TRBV11-2 and TRBJ1-1, the complete variable domain is EAGVAQSPRYKIIEKRQSVAFWCNPISGHATLYWYQQILGQGPKLLIQFQNNGVVDDSQLPKDRFSAERLKGVDSTLKIQPAKLEDSAVYLCASSLGAMNTEAFFGQGTRLTVV.

This clone was observed once. The chain carries TRBV6-4 and TRBJ1-2, with a weak D call TRBD1 (6 bases). This CDR3 is 12 amino acids long. Trimming stripped 5 bases from V and 9 bases from J, with 13 bases between. Germline CDR1 and CDR2: MRHNA and SNTAGT. CDR3 residues: CASSSNRVSYTF. CDR3 nucleotides: TGTGCCAGCAGTTCAAACAGGGTTAGCTACACCTTC.